Following are 19 T cell receptor beta chains from one sample sequenced in a study of blood T cell repertoires in COVID-19. Repertoires were generated with immunoSEQ multiplex PCR, while TCRdb's copy carries only in-frame clones and drops some. The table records about 250,000 clones, around 86% of them present only once. The sequenced sample consisted of peripheral blood. Receptor source: a woman older than 75 with COVID-19, enrolled during active disease.

A remark on this clone: The same CDR3 also results from other DNA sequences found in this sample. The chain has TRBV18 and TRBJ1-4, with D tentatively TRBD1 (5 bases). The CDR3 spans 15 residues. The V and J ends lost 1 base and 3 bases respectively, with 9 bases between them. Germline V gives CDR1 KGHSH, CDR2 LQKENI. CDR3 loop: CASSPRGGSNEKLFF. The CDR3 DNA is TGTGCCAGCTCACCACGCGGGGGGTCTAATGAAAAACTGTTTTTT.

The gene calls are TRBV16 and TRBJ2-2; a weak D match, TRBD2 (5 bases). Deletions cut 0 bases from V and 5 bases from J, with 7 bases between. The CDR3 consists of 14 residues. Germline CDR1 reads KGHSY; CDR2 reads FQNENV. The CDR3 sequence: CASSQSGGTGELFF. The CDR3 nucleotides read TGTGCCAGCAGCCAATCCGGCGGGACCGGGGAGCTGTTTTTT.

The J gene is TRBJ1-1, the V gene TRBV7-9; D uncertain. Trimming took 6 bases from V and 4 from J, leaving 15 bases between them. Per the germline V gene, CDR1 is SEHNR and CDR2 is FQNEAQ (reference sequence). The CDR3 has 14 residues. The CDR3 sequence is CASSSGLVGTEAFF. The CDR3 DNA is TGTGCCAGCAGTTCCGGGTTGGTGGGCACTGAAGCTTTCTTT.

The V and J genes are TRBV28 and TRBJ1-3, with a weak D call TRBD1 (6 bases). V was trimmed by 4 bases and J by 6 bases, leaving 16 bases between them. Per germline, CDR1 MDHEN and CDR2 SYDVKM. The CDR3 sequence is 15 residues long. The CDR3 spells CASSSRGIDQNTIYF. The CDR3 nucleotides read TGTGCCAGCAGTTCCAGGGGTATCGATCAAAACACCATATATTTT.

Worth noting for this clone: The same CDR3 can be traced to other DNA sequences in this sample. This sequence joins TRBV24-1 and TRBJ1-2; D possibly corresponds to TRBD1 (6 bases). CDR1 is KGHDR, CDR2 SFDVKD, per germline. V was pared by 4 bases and J by 6 bases, with 14 bases between. CDR3 length: 14 amino acids. In nucleotides, the CDR3 is TGTGCCACCAGTGACCGTACAGGGCTGCATGGCTACACCTTC. Translating gives CATSDRTGLHGYTF.

Note on this clone: The junction and the germline gene differ at one end; a read error may be behind it. V usage is TRBV11-2 and J usage is TRBJ2-5; D may be TRBD1 (5 bases). The CDR3 loop spans 14 amino acids. Germline loops: CDR1 SGHAT, CDR2 FQNNGV. CDR3 sequence (DNA): TGTGCCAGCACCTTAGGGGCAGATCAAGAGACCCAGTACTTC. It specifies CASTLGADQETQYF.

The rearrangement joins TRBV7-9 to TRBJ1-2; 8 nucleotides line up with TRBD1. Germline CDR1 and CDR2: SEHNR and FQNEAQ (reference sequence). The V and J ends lost 5 bases and 8 bases, in that order; junction bases with no gene match: 19. There are 17 residues in the CDR3. The CDR3 protein is CASSVSGGSTGVGGYTF. The DNA for the CDR3 is TGTGCCAGCAGCGTATCAGGGGGTTCGACAGGGGTCGGAGGCTACACCTTC. The full variable domain, rest sourced from reference TRBV7-9 and TRBJ1-2, is DTGVSQNPRHKITKRGQNVTFRCDPISEHNRLYWYRQTLGQGPEFLTYFQNEAQLEKSRLLSDRFSAERPKGSFSTLEIQRTEQGDSAMYLCASSVSGGSTGVGGYTFGSGTRLTVV.

V is TRBV6-6 and J is TRBJ1-4; tentative D call: TRBD1 (5 bases). V was trimmed by 7 bases and J by 2 bases, leaving 8 bases between them. Germline-derived CDR1 and CDR2 are MNHNY and SVGAGI (reference sequence). The CDR3 extends over 13 amino acids. CDR3 protein: CASIRQTNEKLFF. Here the CDR3 DNA reads TGTGCCAGCATTCGACAGACTAATGAAAAACTGTTTTTT.

Of note for this clone: Its ends do not fully match the called genes, so a read error is possible. The V and J genes are TRBV5-1 and TRBJ2-1; TRBD1 aligns across 7 bases. The CDR3 consists of 16 residues. Germline V gene lookup returns CDR1 SGHRS and CDR2 YFSETQ. The CDR3 DNA reads TGCGCCAGCAGATTGGACAGGACGTCCTCCTACAATGAGCAGTTCTTC. Translating gives CASRLDRTSSYNEQFF.

This chain uses TRBV9 with TRBJ2-7, with 7 nucleotides matching TRBD1. The length of the CDR3 is 14 residues. J was trimmed by 2 bases and V by 0 bases; bases with no gene match: 2. Germline V gives CDR1 SGDLS, CDR2 YYNGEE. In DNA, the CDR3 is TGTGCCAGCAGCGTAGCGGGACAGACCTACGAGCAGTACTTC. Translating gives CASSVAGQTYEQYF. Based on the CDR3 plus reference TRBV9 and TRBJ2-7, the full variable domain is DSGVTQTPKHLITATGQRVTLRCSPRSGDLSVYWYQQSLDQGLQFLIQYYNGEERAKGNILERFSAQQFPDLHSELNLSSLELGDSALYFCASSVAGQTYEQYFGPGTRLTVT.

The chain is built from TRBV6-5 and TRBJ1-1; TRBD1 matches 7 bases. With 7 bases clipped from V and 0 bases from J, the junction kept 2 bases outside the gene matches. Germline lookup yields CDR1 MNHEY and CDR2 SVGAGI. The CDR3 totals 13 residues. The CDR3 sequence: CASTGQLNTEAFF. Written as DNA, the CDR3 is TGTGCCAGCACGGGACAGCTGAACACTGAAGCTTTCTTT.

The chain couples TRBV18 to TRBJ1-4; D gene unclear. Trimming stripped 3 bases from V and 2 bases from J, with 4 bases between. CDR3 length equals 13 residues. The germline gives CDR1 KGHSH, CDR2 LQKENI. The CDR3 here is CASSPATNEKLFF. CDR3 bases: TGTGCCAGCTCACCGGCCACTAATGAAAAACTGTTTTTT.

The chain recombines TRBV5-1 with TRBJ2-2; D remains ambiguous. The CDR3 runs 13 residues. Trimming stripped 4 bases from V and 0 bases from J, with 4 bases between. Germline lookup yields CDR1 SGHRS and CDR2 YFSETQ. CDR3 protein: CASSEANTGELFF. The CDR3 bases are TGCGCCAGCAGCGAGGCGAACACCGGGGAGCTGTTTTTT.

This chain connects TRBV30 to TRBJ1-4, with D possibly matching TRBD1 (6 bases). The CDR3 covers 14 residues. Trimming took off 0 bases at V and 8 bases at J, with 13 bases between the two ends. CDR1 is GTSNPN and CDR2 is SVGIG in the germline V gene (reference sequence). The CDR3 sequence: CAWSVWGGVEKLFF. CDR3 bases: TGTGCCTGGAGTGTATGGGGGGGCGTCGAAAAACTGTTTTTT.

This sequence joins TRBV5-1 and TRBJ2-1, with 10 bases fitting TRBD2. V lost 3 bases and J lost 3; bases outside the gene matches: 3. This CDR3 contains 15 residues. Germline loops: CDR1 SGHRS, CDR2 YFSETQ. The CDR3 sequence: CASSWSGGDYNEQFF. The DNA for the CDR3 is TGCGCCAGCAGCTGGAGCGGGGGGGACTACAATGAGCAGTTCTTC.

This chain joins TRBV10-3 and TRBJ1-5; D uncertain. This CDR3 has 12 amino acids. In germline, CDR1 is ENHRY, CDR2 SYGVKD. V was clipped by 3 bases and J by 4 bases, with 4 bases between them. This CDR3 is CAISDGNQPQHF. DNA of the CDR3: TGTGCCATCAGTGACGGGAATCAGCCCCAGCATTTT.

The CDR3 spells CATRNRWDTQYF. CDR3 coding DNA: TGTGCCACCAGAAACAGGTGGGATACGCAGTATTTT. The V call is TRBV24-1, the J call TRBJ2-3; maybe TRBD1 (5 bases). Trimming shortened V by 7 bases and J by 6 bases, and 10 bases separated the two germline ends. The V gene's germline CDR1 is KGHDR and CDR2 SFDVKD. This CDR3 region has 12 residues.

The chain is built from TRBV28 and TRBJ2-3; 13 bases line up with TRBD2. Looked up from germline, CDR1 is MDHEN and CDR2 is SYDVKM. There are 18 residues in the CDR3. The ends lost 3 bases at V and 4 bases at J; junction bases unmatched: 10. Written as DNA, the CDR3 is TGTGCCAGCAGTTTTGCTCGGACTAGCGGGGGAGGGGCAGATACGCAGTATTTT. It is translated as CASSFARTSGGGADTQYF. The variable domain in full, completed from reference TRBV28 and TRBJ2-3, reads DVKVTQSSRYLVKRTGEKVFLECVQDMDHENMFWYRQDPGLGLRLIYFSYDVKMKEKGDIPEGYSVSREKKERFSLILESASTNQTSMYLCASSFARTSGGGADTQYFGPGTRLTVL.

In its sample, this clone was seen a few times. This chain joins TRBV28 and TRBJ1-2; 7 nucleotides agree with TRBD1. Germline V gene sequence: CDR1 MDHEN, CDR2 SYDVKM. The CDR3 has 13 residues. V shed 5 bases, J shed 8 bases, and the junction held 8 bases outside the gene matches. The CDR3 here is CASSEGASRGYTF. In DNA form, the CDR3 reads TGTGCCAGCAGTGAGGGGGCGTCTCGGGGCTACACCTTC.